This T cell receptor beta chain was recovered during a study of identical twins (dated by TCRdb to between 2015 and 2016). About the study as a whole: The study deep-sequenced TCR alpha and beta repertoires from monozygotic twins, unrelated adults of various ages and cord blood to test whether fetal clonotypes persist. To rule out contamination, the twin experiments were replicated at different times with different library preparation protocols. Points the paper makes about the study in general: Fewer insertions were carried by abundant cord blood beta clonotypes; a weaker similar trend was observed in young adult naive repertoires, while no such trend was observed in memory repertoires. Invariant T cells such as MAIT and iNKT could partly confound zero-insertion analyses, though diverse VJ usage argued against this for most clonotypes. In monozygotic twins, recombination models systematically underestimated out-of-frame TCR alpha sharing, but the models matched the sharing seen between unrelated individuals. Excess twin sharing in beta out-of-frame sequences was weaker because fewer shared sequences lowered the signal-to-noise ratio. Conclusions relied on cross-sectional statistical analysis, since the same donors could not be followed over many years. Out-of-frame TCR alpha sequences shared between twins showed an excess of low generation-probability sequences compared with coincidental sharing between unrelated individuals.

This clonotype showed up just a few times. What antigen it recognizes has not been identified. Per-base qualities were not stored, and no clone one base away is much larger. All donors were healthy Caucasians. Three pairs of female monozygotic twins, all aged 18 to 29 years, made up the twin cohort. Positive isolation kits from Invitrogen were used to isolate CD4+ and CD8+ T cell populations. Libraries were made using 5' RACE. Instrument used: Illumina HiSeq 2000. A universal primer binding site was introduced by template switching, and a unique molecular identifier was present in the final cDNA, enabling accurate counting of TCR cDNA molecules. First-strand cDNA for TCR alpha and beta chains was synthesized from specific primers in the conserved constant-segment region. To control for contamination, every cDNA library carried two barcodes: a SMART-Mk sample barcode plus Illumina barcodes. TruSeq adapter sequences, together with Illumina sample barcodes, were added in two successive PCR steps. TCR alpha and beta cDNA libraries were sequenced on the Illumina HiSeq platform with custom primers. As for the original processing: MiGEC processed the raw reads to extract unique molecular identifiers, while MiXCR was used to determine the CDR3 positions. Recombination models were inferred per individual with the repgenHMM and IGoR tools using an EM algorithm. The analysis of shared clonotypes was done with the tcR package in R, with sharing normalized by the product of cloneset sizes. To study raw recombination free of thymic and clonal selection effects, out-of-frame nonproductive sequences were analyzed. Using fastp trimming at Q25 and MiXCR clonotype assembly, TCRdb reanalyzed the public sequencing data and kept in-frame beta chains. CDR3 protein duplicates are merged, each entry listing the most common genes and DNA. These V and J calls derive from TCRdb rather than the authors' analysis. Present in this sample are roughly 500,000 distinct CDR3 sequences, 22% of which were seen just once. Jointly, the top ten make up roughly 0.91% of the sample.

The same sample was also studied in work on T cells expressing NK-cell markers. The second paper states: TCR beta-chain repertoires were profiled in sorted CD3+CD56+NKG2C+, CD3+CD56+NKG2C- and CD3+CD56-NKG2C+ T-cell subsets from fewer than 10 donors. Of the eight sequenced donors, seven were found to be HCMV-seropositive and one was found to be HCMV-seronegative. To restrict sorting to alphabetaTCR-expressing T cells, an anti-gammadeltaTCR antibody was added in several experiments. For five or six donors, the dominant CD3+CD56+NKG2C+ clonotypes were among the top 10 CD8+ clonotypes and accounted for about 1.0-7.5% of CD8+ T cells. Those dominant clonotypes were again the most abundant among CD3+CD56-NKG2C+ cells in a handful of donors, at about 28.3-65%. It remained unclear whether the expanded NKG2C-expressing T cell clones were specific for HCMV antigens. The study sequenced eight donors, all healthy volunteers chosen at random: three men and five women. HCMV-specific IgG was detected in serum with a commercial ELISA kit to determine HCMV serostatus. MIGEC handled demultiplexing of the reads and grouping by UMI, while MiTCR was used to assemble and quantify clonotypes. Only TCR cDNA sequences supported by at least two reads were kept to exclude erroneous sequences. The tcR package was used for downstream repertoire analysis, with clonotypes matched between fractions based on CDR3 nucleotide sequence plus V segment. VDJmatch was used to annotate antigen specificity against VDJdb, with one amino acid substitution in CDR3 allowed.

The source material was CD4+ T cells sorted from blood. This clonotype was sampled from a woman under 30 in good health.

The DNA reads TGTGCCAGCAGCTTGGGTTCGGGGATGAACACCGGGGAGCTGTTTTTT. It specifies CASSLGSGMNTGELFF. The rearrangement combines TRBV5-4 with TRBJ2-2; tentative D gene TRBD2, with 5 bases matching. Reading from cysteine to phenylalanine, the CDR3 counts 16 amino acids. Only CDR3 DNA is held: 48 bases, read in frame from base 1. In the germline V gene (reference sequence), CDR1 corresponds to SGHNT and CDR2 to YYREEE. Trimming takes 0 bases from V and 1 base from J, and the germline ends sit 10 bases apart.